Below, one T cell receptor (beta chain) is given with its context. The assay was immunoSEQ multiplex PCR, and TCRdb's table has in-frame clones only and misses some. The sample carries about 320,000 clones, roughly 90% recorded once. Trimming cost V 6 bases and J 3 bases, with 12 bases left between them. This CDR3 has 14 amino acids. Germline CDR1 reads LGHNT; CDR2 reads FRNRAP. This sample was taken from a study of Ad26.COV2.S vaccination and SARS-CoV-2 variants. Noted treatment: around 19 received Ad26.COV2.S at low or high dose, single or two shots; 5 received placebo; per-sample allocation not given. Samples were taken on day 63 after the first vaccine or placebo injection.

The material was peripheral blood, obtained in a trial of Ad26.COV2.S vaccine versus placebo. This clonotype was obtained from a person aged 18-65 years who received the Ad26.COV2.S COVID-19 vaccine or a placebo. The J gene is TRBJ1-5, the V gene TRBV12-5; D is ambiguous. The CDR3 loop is CASGPDGNNQPQHF. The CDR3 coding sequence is TGTGCTAGTGGACCGGACGGAAACAATCAGCCCCAGCATTTT. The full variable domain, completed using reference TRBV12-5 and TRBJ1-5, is DARVTQTPRHKVTEMGQEVTMRCQPILGHNTVFWYRQTMMQGLELLAYFRNRAPLDDSGMPKDRFSAEMPDATLATLKIQPSEPRDSAVYFCASGPDGNNQPQHFGDGTRLSIL.